This TCR beta chain is from a study of blood T cell repertoires in COVID-19. Study-level information: Some COVID-19 samples were acute and others convalescent; all came from the United States, Italy and Spain.

As handled by the study authors: How many nucleated cells were present was estimated from reference gene primer amplification. Some clones are missing from TCRdb's copy, which holds only in-frame ones; the method was immunoSEQ multiplex PCR. The V and J calls and clone size were taken over from that table, and D and trimming were inferred from the DNA. The data hold 85,000 to 120,000 clones, with about three quarters observed a single time. V was clipped by 6 bases and J by 3 bases, with 15 bases between them. Germline CDR1 is MNHEY and CDR2 is SVGAGI. This CDR3 has 14 amino acids. Sequenced input: peripheral blood. The genes are TRBV6-5 and TRBJ2-7, with a tentative D call TRBD2 (5 bases). The TCR comes from a man older than 75 with COVID-19, enrolled during active disease. The CDR3 coding sequence is TGTGCCAGCAGCAAGAGCGGACTCAACTACGAGCAGTACTTC. It is translated as CASSKSGLNYEQYF.